The 11 T cell receptor beta chains listed next were all sequenced from one sample in a study of T cell repertoires in ileal Crohn's disease. TCRdb keeps only in-frame clones here, not all; method: immunoSEQ multiplex PCR. The sample lists about 17,000 clones, about 60% occurring once. Sequencing was carried out using ileal tissue. These TCRs come from an adult with Crohn's disease.

The CDR3 here is CSVRQDPGGAGELFF. CDR3 nucleotides: TGCAGCGTTCGACAGGATCCGGGGGGAGCCGGGGAGCTGTTTTTT. The J gene is TRBJ2-2, the V gene TRBV29-1; TRBD2 might be the D (7 bases). CDR1 SQVTM and CDR2 ANQGSEA come from the germline V gene. The CDR3 runs to 15 residues. V lost 5 bases to trimming and J lost 6 bases, with 19 bases between them.

The chain links TRBV28 to TRBJ1-5; 9 bases agree with TRBD1. The CDR3 runs to 16 residues. The germline V gene has CDR1 MDHEN and CDR2 SYDVKM. Unmatched junction bases numbered 7, after V lost 6 bases and J lost 1 base. Here the CDR3 reads CASSLTGGLSNQPQHF. In DNA, the CDR3 is TGTGCCAGCAGCTTAACAGGGGGCCTAAGCAATCAGCCCCAGCATTTT.

The chain employs TRBV29-1 and TRBJ2-1; 10 positions match TRBD2. Germline trimming cut 7 bases from V and 8 bases from J; bases unmatched to any gene: 14. From germline, CDR1 is SQVTM and CDR2 ANQGSEA. The CDR3 is 15 amino acids. CDR3 sequence reads: CSESGASGRTDEQFF. The CDR3 region has the DNA TGCAGCGAGAGCGGGGCTAGCGGGAGAACAGATGAGCAGTTCTTC.

The genes are TRBV28 and TRBJ1-1, with unresolved D. This CDR3 is built from 12 residues. The germline CDR1 and CDR2 sequences are MDHEN and SYDVKM. V dropped 8 bases and J dropped 1 base, with 8 bases sitting between them. This chain's CDR3 is CASRNTNTEAFF. The CDR3 DNA sequence: TGTGCCAGCCGAAACACGAACACTGAAGCTTTCTTT.

The chain carries TRBV7-2 and TRBJ1-2, with 7 bases fitting TRBD1. Germline lookup yields CDR1 SGHTA and CDR2 FQGNSA. There are 15 residues in the CDR3. The J segment lost 4 bases and the V segment lost 3 bases, leaving 8 bases of the junction unmatched. The CDR3 spells CASSFSQGVGYGYTF. CDR3 DNA: TGTGCCAGCAGCTTTTCCCAGGGGGTTGGCTATGGCTACACCTTC. Looking up the rest from reference TRBV7-2 and TRBJ1-2 gives the full variable domain: GAGVSQSPSNKVTEKGKDVELRCDPISGHTALYWYRQSLGQGLEFLIYFQGNSAPDKSGLPSDRFSAERTGGSVSTLTIQRTQQEDSAVYLCASSFSQGVGYGYTFGSGTRLTVV.

The chain recombines TRBV7-9 with TRBJ2-4; 9 bases match TRBD1. The V gene's germline CDR1 is SEHNR and CDR2 FQNEAQ (reference sequence). The CDR3 is 14 amino acids. J lost 9 bases, V lost 5 bases, and 8 bases had no gene match. CDR3 sequence: CASSLGTGRTIQYF. CDR3 in DNA: TGTGCCAGCAGCCTAGGGACAGGGAGGACCATTCAGTACTTC.

The chain uses TRBV30 and TRBJ2-7, with 7 nucleotides matching TRBD2. Germline V lookup: CDR1 GTSNPN, CDR2 SVGIG (reference sequence). The junction had 2 bases not matched to a gene; V was cut back by 3 bases and J by 0 bases. The length of the CDR3 is 13 residues. This CDR3 reads CAWSRDYSYEQYF. CDR3 in DNA: TGTGCCTGGAGCAGGGACTACTCCTACGAGCAGTACTTC.

This clone appeared a few times. The V and J genes are TRBV7-3 and TRBJ1-5, with D possibly being TRBD1 (5 bases). The CDR3 consists of 15 residues. The V end lost 5 bases, the J end lost 0 bases, and 11 bases lay between the germline ends. From germline, CDR1 is SGHTA and CDR2 FQGTGA. CDR3 sequence (DNA): TGTGCCAGCAGCCTGGAACAGGTTAGCAATCAGCCCCAGCATTTT. This sequence encodes CASSLEQVSNQPQHF.

By share of the sample, this clone is large. The chain recombines TRBV10-3 with TRBJ1-4, with 8 bases fitting TRBD1. CDR1 ENHRY and CDR2 SYGVKD come from the germline V gene. The CDR3 sequence is 13 residues long. Unmatched junction bases numbered 1, after V lost 2 bases and J lost 8 bases. The CDR3 loop is CAISEGQGEKLFF. In DNA form, the CDR3 reads TGTGCCATCAGTGAGGGACAGGGAGAAAAACTGTTTTTT.

This clone was detected only a few times. The rearrangement links TRBV30 to TRBJ2-3; 9 nucleotides align to TRBD2. V shed 2 bases and J 4 bases; nucleotides not matched to a gene: 7. Per the germline V gene, CDR1 is GTSNPN and CDR2 is SVGIG (reference sequence). The length of the CDR3 is 15 residues. This chain's CDR3 is CAWSRVAGVSDTQYF. In DNA form, the CDR3 reads TGTGCCTGGAGTCGGGTAGCGGGAGTGTCAGATACGCAGTATTTT.

The chain is built from TRBV27 and TRBJ2-7; 7 bases agree with TRBD1. Unmatched junction bases numbered 10, after V lost 2 bases and J lost 3 bases. The CDR3 extends over 16 amino acids. CDR1 MNHEY and CDR2 SMNVEV come from the germline V gene (reference sequence). DNA of the CDR3: TGTGCCAGCAGTTTAATTGGGACAGTTCGAGGCTACGAGCAGTACTTC. Translating gives CASSLIGTVRGYEQYF.